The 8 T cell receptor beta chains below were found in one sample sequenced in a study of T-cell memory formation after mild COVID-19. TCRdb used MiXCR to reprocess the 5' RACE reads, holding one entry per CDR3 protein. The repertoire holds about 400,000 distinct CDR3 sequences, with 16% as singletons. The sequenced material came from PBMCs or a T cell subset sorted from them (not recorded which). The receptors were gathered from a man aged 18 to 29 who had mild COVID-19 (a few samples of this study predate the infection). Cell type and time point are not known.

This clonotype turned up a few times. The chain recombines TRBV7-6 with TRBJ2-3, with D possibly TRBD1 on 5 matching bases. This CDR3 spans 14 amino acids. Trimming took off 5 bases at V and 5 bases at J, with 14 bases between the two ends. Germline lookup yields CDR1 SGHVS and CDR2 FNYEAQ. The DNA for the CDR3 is TGTGCCAGCAGCCCACGTCCCCAGGGAGATACGCAGTATTTT. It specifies CASSPRPQGDTQYF.

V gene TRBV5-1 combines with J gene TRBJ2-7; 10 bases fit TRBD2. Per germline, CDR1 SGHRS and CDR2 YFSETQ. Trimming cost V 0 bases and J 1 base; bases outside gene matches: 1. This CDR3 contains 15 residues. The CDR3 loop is CASSLVAGGSYEQYV. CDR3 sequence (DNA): TGCGCCAGCAGCTTGGTAGCGGGGGGATCCTACGAGCAGTACGTC.

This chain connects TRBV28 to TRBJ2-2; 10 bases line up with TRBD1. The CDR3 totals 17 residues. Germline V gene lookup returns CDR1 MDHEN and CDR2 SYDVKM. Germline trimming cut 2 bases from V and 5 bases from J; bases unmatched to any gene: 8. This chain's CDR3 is CASSLPLGQGRTGELFF. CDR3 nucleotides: TGTGCCAGCAGTTTACCTTTGGGACAGGGGAGGACCGGGGAGCTGTTTTTT.

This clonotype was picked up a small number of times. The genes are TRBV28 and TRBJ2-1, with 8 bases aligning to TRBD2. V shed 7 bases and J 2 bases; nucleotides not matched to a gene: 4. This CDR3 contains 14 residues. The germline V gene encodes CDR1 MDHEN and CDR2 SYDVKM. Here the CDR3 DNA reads TGTGCCAGCATGCGGGGGGCAGCCTACAATGAGCAGTTCTTC. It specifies CASMRGAAYNEQFF. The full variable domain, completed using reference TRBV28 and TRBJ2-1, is DVKVTQSSRYLVKRTGEKVFLECVQDMDHENMFWYRQDPGLGLRLIYFSYDVKMKEKGDIPEGYSVSREKKERFSLILESASTNQTSMYLCASMRGAAYNEQFFGPGTRLTVL.

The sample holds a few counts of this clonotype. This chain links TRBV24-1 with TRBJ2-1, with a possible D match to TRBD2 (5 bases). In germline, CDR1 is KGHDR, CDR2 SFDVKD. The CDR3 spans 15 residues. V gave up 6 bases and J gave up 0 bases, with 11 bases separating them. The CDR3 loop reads CATSRPGSSYNEQFF. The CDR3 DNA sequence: TGTGCCACCAGTCGTCCGGGAAGCTCCTACAATGAGCAGTTCTTC.

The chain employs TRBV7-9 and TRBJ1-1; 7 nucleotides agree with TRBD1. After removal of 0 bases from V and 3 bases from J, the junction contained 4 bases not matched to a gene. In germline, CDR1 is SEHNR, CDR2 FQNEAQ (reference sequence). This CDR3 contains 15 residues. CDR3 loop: CASSLAFTGDTEAFF. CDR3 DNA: TGTGCCAGCAGCTTAGCTTTTACAGGGGACACTGAAGCTTTCTTT.

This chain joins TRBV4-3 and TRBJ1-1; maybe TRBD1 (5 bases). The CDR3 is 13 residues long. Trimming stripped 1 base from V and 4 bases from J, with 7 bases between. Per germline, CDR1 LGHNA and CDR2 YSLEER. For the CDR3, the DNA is TGCGCCAGCAGCCAAGGGGGGGTCACTGAAGCTTTCTTT. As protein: CASSQGGVTEAFF.

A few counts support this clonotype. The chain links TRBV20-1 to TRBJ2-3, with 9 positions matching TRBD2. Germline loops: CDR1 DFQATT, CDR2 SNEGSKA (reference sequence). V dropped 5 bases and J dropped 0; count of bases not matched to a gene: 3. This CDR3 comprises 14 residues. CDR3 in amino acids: CSARLAASTDTQYF. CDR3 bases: TGCAGTGCTCGACTAGCGGCTAGCACAGATACGCAGTATTTT.